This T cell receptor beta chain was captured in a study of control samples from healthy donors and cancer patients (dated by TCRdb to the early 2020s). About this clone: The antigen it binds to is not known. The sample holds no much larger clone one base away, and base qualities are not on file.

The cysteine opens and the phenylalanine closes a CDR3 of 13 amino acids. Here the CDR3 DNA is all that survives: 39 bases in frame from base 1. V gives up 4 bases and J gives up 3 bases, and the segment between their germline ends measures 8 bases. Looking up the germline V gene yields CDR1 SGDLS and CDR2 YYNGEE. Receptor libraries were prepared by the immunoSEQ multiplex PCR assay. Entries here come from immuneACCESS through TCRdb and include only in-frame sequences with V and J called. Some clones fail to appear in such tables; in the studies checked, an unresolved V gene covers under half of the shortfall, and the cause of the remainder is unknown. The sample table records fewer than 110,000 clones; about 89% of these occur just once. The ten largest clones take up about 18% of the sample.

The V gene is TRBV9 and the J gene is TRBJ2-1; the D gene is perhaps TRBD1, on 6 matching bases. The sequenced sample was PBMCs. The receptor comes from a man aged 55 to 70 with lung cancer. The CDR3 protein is CASSQGHYNEQFF. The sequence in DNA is TGTGCCAGCAGCCAGGGACACTACAATGAGCAGTTCTTC.